This note documents a single T cell receptor beta chain sequence. Its antigen remains unidentified. The data stem from a study of cytomegalovirus exposure and HLA in healthy donors. General study results and limits: What was likely a sequencing artifact was a cluster of highly shared sequence variants.

The PCR had 60 Vbeta and 13 Jbeta primers. Measured with immunoSEQ multiplex PCR; TCRdb has only the in-frame clones, and not every one. The data show about 160,000 clones, with about 79% seen just once and just under 1% held by the top ten. The sequencing sample was made of PBMCs. The TCR was taken from a woman in her 50s in good health and CMV-seropositive.

The CDR3 region is CASGRTGQSNQPQHF. The CDR3 region has the DNA TGTGCCAGCGGACGGACGGGACAGAGCAATCAGCCCCAGCATTTT. The chain uses TRBV2 and TRBJ1-5, with 7 bases fitting TRBD1. Per the germline V gene, CDR1 is SNHLY and CDR2 is FYNNEI. CDR3 length equals 15 residues. V shed 8 bases and J 1 base; nucleotides not matched to a gene: 8.